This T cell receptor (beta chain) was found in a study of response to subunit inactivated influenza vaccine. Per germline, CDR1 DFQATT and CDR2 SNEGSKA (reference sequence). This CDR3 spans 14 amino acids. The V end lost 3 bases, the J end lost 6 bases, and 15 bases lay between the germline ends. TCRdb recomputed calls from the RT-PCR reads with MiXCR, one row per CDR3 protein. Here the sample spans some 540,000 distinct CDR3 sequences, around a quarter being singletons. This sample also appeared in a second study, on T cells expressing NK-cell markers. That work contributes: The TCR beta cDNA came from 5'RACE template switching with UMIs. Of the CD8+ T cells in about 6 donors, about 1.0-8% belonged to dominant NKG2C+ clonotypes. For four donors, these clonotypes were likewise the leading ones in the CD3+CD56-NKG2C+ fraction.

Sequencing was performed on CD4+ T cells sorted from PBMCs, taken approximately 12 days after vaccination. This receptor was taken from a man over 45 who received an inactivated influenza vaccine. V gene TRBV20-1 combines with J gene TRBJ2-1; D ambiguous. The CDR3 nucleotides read TGCAGTGCTAGTATCCCAAACCTCCTCAATGAGCAGTTCTTC. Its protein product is CSASIPNLLNEQFF.